This is a list of T cell receptor beta chains from one sample in a study of cytomegalovirus exposure and HLA in healthy donors. Some clones are missing from TCRdb's copy, which holds only in-frame ones; the method was immunoSEQ multiplex PCR. The table lists 40,000 to 55,000 clones, over 85% of them singletons. Sequencing used PBMCs. The receptors shown here come from a woman under 30 in good health and CMV-seronegative. Both conserved end residues are part of each CDR3. A D gene is named only where the DNA matches it firmly. Rows give clone size only sometimes, using once, few, many, or a class for an expanded clone.

abundance: .; j_gene: TRBJ1-1; v_gene: TRBV2; d_gene: TRBD1; CDR3nt: TGTGCCAGCACCGGGACAGGCTCCGGGGGCACTGAAGCTTTCTTT; CDR3aa: CASTGTGSGGTEAFF
abundance: .; j_gene: TRBJ2-3; v_gene: TRBV6-1; d_gene: .; CDR3nt: TGTGCCAGCAACCGACAGAGCACAGATACGCAGTATTTT; CDR3aa: CASNRQSTDTQYF
abundance: .; j_gene: TRBJ1-5; v_gene: TRBV4-1; d_gene: .; CDR3nt: TGCGCCAGCAGCCAAGTAGCGCCAACCGCTTTCCAGCATTTT; CDR3aa: CASSQVAPTAFQHF
abundance: once; j_gene: TRBJ2-3; v_gene: TRBV19; d_gene: TRBD2; CDR3nt: TGTGCCAGTAGTAAAAGCGGGGGGGCAGCTGATACGCAGTATTTT; CDR3aa: CASSKSGGAADTQYF
abundance: .; j_gene: TRBJ1-4; v_gene: TRBV28; d_gene: TRBD1; CDR3nt: TGTGCCAGCAGTTCCCACGGGACAGGGTATGAAAAACTGTTTTTT; CDR3aa: CASSSHGTGYEKLFF
abundance: .; j_gene: TRBJ1-1; v_gene: TRBV28; d_gene: .; CDR3nt: TGTGCCAGCAGTTCCGTGGACTCTGAAGCTTTCTTT; CDR3aa: CASSSVDSEAFF
abundance: .; j_gene: TRBJ1-5; v_gene: TRBV28; d_gene: .; CDR3nt: TGTGCCAGCAGTCGAACTACAGGAGATGCTGGCAATCAGCCCCAGCATTTT; CDR3aa: CASSRTTGDAGNQPQHF
abundance: .; j_gene: TRBJ1-4; v_gene: TRBV28; d_gene: .; CDR3nt: TGTGCCAGCAGTTTCCTATGGGAGAGGGAAAAACTGTTTTTT; CDR3aa: CASSFLWEREKLFF
abundance: .; j_gene: TRBJ1-1; v_gene: TRBV6-5; d_gene: .; CDR3nt: TGTGCCAGCAGTCGCGACATCAACACTGAAGCTTTCTTT; CDR3aa: CASSRDINTEAFF
abundance: .; j_gene: TRBJ2-1; v_gene: TRBV30; d_gene: .; CDR3nt: TGTGCCTGGAGTTCGCCGGGACTCCATGAGCAGTTCTTC; CDR3aa: CAWSSPGLHEQFF
abundance: .; j_gene: TRBJ1-5; v_gene: TRBV6-1; d_gene: TRBD1; CDR3nt: TGTGCCAGCAGAGGCGGACAGGGCAATCAGCCCCAGCATTTT; CDR3aa: CASRGGQGNQPQHF
abundance: .; j_gene: TRBJ2-3; v_gene: TRBV7-3; d_gene: TRBD2; CDR3nt: TGTGCCAGCAGACGCGGGAGTCGTAGCACAGATACGCAGTATTTT; CDR3aa: CASRRGSRSTDTQYF
abundance: .; j_gene: TRBJ2-2; v_gene: TRBV27; d_gene: TRBD2; CDR3nt: TGTGCCAGCAGTTTACGGCGGGAGGGAATCGGGGAGCTGTTTTTT; CDR3aa: CASSLRREGIGELFF
abundance: .; j_gene: TRBJ1-1; v_gene: TRBV18; d_gene: .; CDR3nt: TGTGCCAGCTCACCACGAGACAGAGGCACTGAAGCTTTCTTT; CDR3aa: CASSPRDRGTEAFF
abundance: .; j_gene: TRBJ2-1; v_gene: TRBV15; d_gene: .; CDR3nt: TGTGCCACCAGCAAAGACGGAGACAATGAGCAGTTCTTC; CDR3aa: CATSKDGDNEQFF
abundance: once; j_gene: TRBJ1-2; v_gene: TRBV2; d_gene: .; CDR3nt: TGTGCCAGCAGATCCCGGACTACTAACTATGGCTACACCTTC; CDR3aa: CASRSRTTNYGYTF